This T cell receptor beta chain was profiled in a study of T cell repertoires in aging, cancer and after chemotherapy (dated by TCRdb to between 2018 and 2020). Some background on the complete study: Donors spanned six age groups from 30 or younger to 70 or older, with at least three individuals per group. In the solid tumor group, the paired samples taken before and after chemotherapy came from brain tumor (glioblastoma) patients given temozolomide-based therapy. Approximately 8.4 million TCR reads were contained in the full dataset. The study profiled peripheral blood TCR beta repertoires from healthy donors and cancer patients to examine immunoaging and T cell reconstitution after chemotherapy. Alongside some 96 healthy donors serving as a reference group, the cohort included roughly 220 cancer patients, of whom some 91 had hematological cancers and some 130 had solid cancers.

Broad study findings and their caveats: In both cancer cohorts, median generation probability rose over the chemotherapy interval, which suggests that the repertoire was reconstituted through rebound thymic output. Compared with age-matched healthy donors, untreated patients with hematological or solid cancers had significantly lower TCR diversity and higher clonality in blood. The authors noted that the repertoire data do not allow conclusions about immunological memory after chemotherapy. In healthy donors, the drop in TCR diversity with age came mainly from a loss of richness, whereas in cancer patients a loss of evenness also played a part.

TCR beta rearrangements were amplified from genomic DNA isolated from peripheral blood, not from sorted cells or RNA. In this sample, this clonotype turned up once. The antigen this receptor binds is unknown. No much larger clone exists at a distance of one base, and base qualities are not known. A single read constitutes weak evidence. Rearranged TRB sequences spanning V, D and J segments were amplified in a multiplex touch-down PCR with a mixed TRB-A/B primer pool. Two consecutive PCR reactions with Phusion HS II polymerase added Illumina adapters and sample indices to the amplicons. After gel purification with the NucleoSpin Gel and PCR Clean-up kit, the amplicons were checked using Qubit and an Agilent 2100 Bioanalyzer. Sequencing of libraries was carried out on an Illumina MiSeq in 600-cycle, single-indexed, paired-end runs. In the source study's methods: TRB sequences were processed with MiXCR versions 2.12 and 3.0.5. Each unique CDR3 nucleotide sequence counted as one clone, and only productive sequences with at least two reads were retained. Shannon diversity, evenness, clonality (one minus evenness), and alpha-parameterized diversity profiles from alpha 0 to 5 were included as repertoire metrics. The IGoR algorithm was used to compute generation probabilities of clones in paired pre- and post-chemotherapy samples. The raw public data were reprocessed by TCRdb itself: fastp quality trimming at Q25, MiXCR clonotype calling, in-frame beta chains only. Duplicate CDR3 protein sequences are folded into a single record with the most common DNA and genes. These V and J calls are TCRdb output, not the study's own analysis. The table for this sample lists around 820 distinct CDR3 sequences; 20% to 25% of them were counted only once. The ten largest clones capture approximately 21% of the sample.

The sequencing input was blood. The source of this sequence is a human donor with a solid tumor.

The DNA sequence reads TGTGCCAGCAGCTCCAGGGTCAACACCGGGGAGCTGTTTTTT. Translated, this is CASSSRVNTGELFF. The V and J segments used are TRBV7-2 and TRBJ2-2; 5 matching bases give a weak D call of TRBD1. As encoded in the germline V gene, CDR1 is SGHTA while CDR2 is FQGNSA. Spanning cysteine to phenylalanine, the CDR3 consists of 14 amino acids. The sequence is cut down to CDR3 DNA, 42 bases in frame from base 1. V gives up 4 bases and J gives up 2 bases, and the segment between their germline ends measures 8 bases.